The next 14 T cell receptor beta chains were all read from a single sample in a study of T-cell reconstitution after alpha-beta-depleted transplantation in children. Unique molecular identifiers featured in how the TCRbeta library was prepared. TCRdb re-derived calls from the PCR reads in MiXCR, one entry per CDR3 protein. The data contain around 440,000 distinct CDR3 sequences, approximately 10% of them singletons. Here the sequenced sample was PBMCs, taken before TCRalphabeta/CD19-depleted stem cell transplant. The receptors originated from a child aged 2-15 years with inherited bone marrow failure, due to receive a stem cell transplant.

This clonotype was picked up many times. This chain joins TRBV28 and TRBJ1-5, with D uncertain. The ends were cut back, 5 bases at V and 4 bases at J, with 9 bases in the middle. The CDR3 contains 13 residues. Germline assignment: CDR1 MDHEN and CDR2 SYDVKM. The CDR3, as DNA: TGTGCCAGCAGTCGGTGGTCTAATCAGCCCCAGCATTTT. Translated: CASSRWSNQPQHF.

This clonotype was seen ten or more times. The chain uses TRBV6-6 and TRBJ1-1, with unresolved D. Trimming took 4 bases from V and 0 from J, leaving 6 bases between them. Germline V CDR1 and CDR2: MNHNY, SVGAGI (reference sequence). The CDR3 contains 13 residues. The chain's CDR3 is CASSFPVNTEAFF. The CDR3 bases are TGTGCCAGCAGTTTCCCCGTGAACACTGAAGCTTTCTTT.

This clonotype was recorded many times. V and J are TRBV6-5 and TRBJ2-1; D is unclear. Germline V gives CDR1 MNHEY, CDR2 SVGAGI. Trimming cost V 0 bases and J 10 bases, with 13 bases left between them. The CDR3 runs to 14 residues. This chain's CDR3 is CASSYSTSPAEQFF. The CDR3 DNA reads TGTGCCAGCAGTTACTCGACATCCCCCGCGGAGCAGTTCTTC.

This clonotype was recorded at least ten times. This rearrangement joins TRBV20-1 to TRBJ2-1; TRBD2 matches at 8 bases. Trimming took 1 base from V and 0 from J; bases not matched to a gene: 5. CDR3 length equals 16 residues. From germline, CDR1 is DFQATT and CDR2 SNEGSKA (reference sequence). The CDR3, as DNA: TGCAGTGCTAGAGGACGGGAGGGGAGCTCCTACAATGAGCAGTTCTTC. Translating it yields CSARGREGSSYNEQFF.

This clonotype was seen at least ten times. This chain links TRBV5-1 with TRBJ2-5, with TRBD1 as a possible D gene (6 bases). Trimming took 4 bases from V and 4 from J, leaving 14 bases between them. The CDR3 sequence is 14 residues long. Germline-derived CDR1 and CDR2 are SGHRS and YFSETQ. CDR3 residues: CASSPWGQGETQYF. The CDR3, as DNA: TGCGCCAGCAGCCCTTGGGGGCAAGGAGAGACCCAGTACTTC. Based on the CDR3 plus reference TRBV5-1 and TRBJ2-5, the full variable domain is KAGVTQTPRYLIKTRGQQVTLSCSPISGHRSVSWYQQTPGQGLQFLFEYFSETQRNKGNFPGRFSGRQFSNSRSEMNVSTLELGDSALYLCASSPWGQGETQYFGPGTRLLVL.

This clonotype was counted ten times or more. This chain uses TRBV5-1 with TRBJ2-3, with D maybe TRBD2 (6 bases). V lost 6 bases and J lost 4, with 12 bases in between. Germline values: CDR1 SGHRS, CDR2 YFSETQ. CDR3 size: 13 residues. CDR3 sequence reads: CASKSGEPDTQYF. CDR3 in DNA: TGCGCCAGCAAGTCGGGAGAACCAGATACGCAGTATTTT.

The sample holds many counts of this clonotype. The chain links TRBV4-3 to TRBJ2-1; D could derive from TRBD1 or TRBD2 (5 bases each). With 0 bases removed from V and 4 bases from J, the gap between germline ends came to 13 bases. The CDR3 runs to 16 residues. Germline V gene sequence: CDR1 LGHNA, CDR2 YSLEER. CDR3 loop: CASSQDWGSLYNEQFF. Written as DNA, the CDR3 is TGCGCCAGCAGCCAAGATTGGGGGAGTCTATACAATGAGCAGTTCTTC.

There are many counts of this clonotype. The V and J genes are TRBV6-2 or TRBV6-3 and TRBJ2-3; 13 nucleotides agree with TRBD2. This CDR3 spans 19 amino acids. J lost 5 bases, V lost 0 bases, and 11 bases had no gene match. Germline CDR1 is MNHEY and CDR2 is SVGEGT. The CDR3 DNA is TGTGCCAGCAGTTACTCGGGGACTAGCGGGGATCCCCTCGGAGATACGCAGTATTTT. This translates into CASSYSGTSGDPLGDTQYF.

This clonotype was detected only a few times. The chain links TRBV19 to TRBJ2-7; D call uncertain. The germline V gene encodes CDR1 LNHDA and CDR2 SQIVND (reference sequence). The CDR3 has 14 residues. V was shortened by 0 bases and J by 4 bases, with 10 bases between the two germline ends. CDR3 sequence reads: CASSIDREDYEQYF. The CDR3 DNA reads as TGTGCCAGTAGTATAGATCGTGAGGATTACGAGCAGTACTTC.

The gene calls are TRBV10-1 and TRBJ2-3; D remains ambiguous. This CDR3 is built from 15 residues. Trimming took 6 bases from V and 2 from J, leaving 15 bases between them. Germline V gene sequence: CDR1 WNHNN, CDR2 SYGVQD (reference sequence). The CDR3: CASSPVGSVTDTQYF. The CDR3 DNA reads TGCGCCAGCAGCCCGGTGGGATCTGTCACAGATACGCAGTATTTT.

This clonotype was seen a handful of times. The chain recombines TRBV7-9 with TRBJ2-3; D unclear. Per germline, CDR1 SEHNR and CDR2 FQNEAQ (reference sequence). The ends were cut back, 2 bases at V and 5 bases at J, with 8 bases in the middle. The CDR3 is 13 residues long. The CDR3 coding sequence is TGTGCCAGCAGCTTAAGGGCCCAAGATACGCAGTATTTT. This sequence encodes CASSLRAQDTQYF.

This clonotype showed up many times. V usage is TRBV2 and J usage is TRBJ2-1, with D possibly called TRBD1 or TRBD2 (6 bases each). The CDR3 is made up of 16 amino acids. V was clipped by 6 bases and J by 0 bases, with 15 bases between them. Per germline, CDR1 SNHLY and CDR2 FYNNEI. CDR3 DNA sequence: TGTGCCAGCAGGGGGGGCGAGACCCACTCCTACAATGAGCAGTTCTTC. Its protein is CASRGGETHSYNEQFF.

CDR3 DNA sequence: TGCAGTGCGGGGACAGGGGGCACTGAAGCTTTCTTT. Its translation is CSAGTGGTEAFF. The J gene is TRBJ1-1, the V gene TRBV20-1; 11 nucleotides agree with TRBD1. Germline V gene sequence: CDR1 DFQATT, CDR2 SNEGSKA (reference sequence). The junction had 1 base not matched to a gene; V was cut back by 6 bases and J by 4 bases. The CDR3 covers 12 residues.

This clonotype was seen at least ten times. The rearrangement links TRBV4-1 to TRBJ2-2; 9 positions agree with TRBD1. V shed 1 base, J shed 6 bases, and the junction held 6 bases outside the gene matches. The CDR3 has 16 amino acids. From germline, CDR1 is MGHRA and CDR2 YSYEKL. The CDR3 DNA follows: TGCGCCAGCAGCCAAGGGGGCCGGACAGGGGCCGGGGAGCTGTTTTTT. Amino acids: CASSQGGRTGAGELFF.